The 16 T cell receptor beta chains below all came from one sample that was sequenced in a study of blood T cells in healthy people across ages. Through a sample-barcoded 5' primer and a J-beta primer mix, a second PCR was run for roughly 7 to 11 cycles. One entry per CDR3 protein, called by TCRdb with MiXCR from the 5' RACE reads. The data hold about a million distinct CDR3 sequences, with 35% to 40% observed a single time. The specimen sequenced was blood. These receptors were obtained from a young man in good health.

This clonotype was seen a few times. The chain recombines TRBV5-1 with TRBJ1-2, with D possibly matching TRBD1 (6 bases). The V gene's germline CDR1 is SGHRS and CDR2 YFSETQ. The CDR3 sequence is 14 residues long. V was shortened by 5 bases and J by 2 bases, with 13 bases between the two germline ends. CDR3 amino acids: CASRFRDNNYGYTF. CDR3 DNA: TGCGCCAGCAGATTCCGGGACAACAACTATGGCTACACCTTC.

Note on this clonotype: Possible read error: a much larger clone is one base away. This sequence joins TRBV12-3 or TRBV12-4 and TRBJ1-5; D is undetermined. The CDR3 totals 14 residues. The CDR3 coding sequence is TGTACCAGCAGCTCCGGACTCCCCAATCAGCCCCAGCATTTT. This codes for CTSSSGLPNQPQHF.

In this sample, this clonotype turned up a few times. This chain joins TRBV7-2 and TRBJ1-1, with 7 bases matching TRBD1. Germline assignment: CDR1 SGHTA and CDR2 FQGNSA. The junction had 21 bases not matched to a gene; V was cut back by 2 bases and J by 3 bases. This CDR3 has 20 residues. The DNA for the CDR3 is TGTGCCAGCAGCTTACAACGTAGGACAGGACCGATGCGGAAGGACACTGAAGCTTTCTTT. Residues: CASSLQRRTGPMRKDTEAFF.

There are a few counts of this clonotype. As DNA, the CDR3 is TGCGCCAGCAGCCAAGGCAGATCCAACGTCCTGACTTTC. This gives the protein CASSQGRSNVLTF. The V gene is TRBV4-3, the J gene TRBJ2-6; no firm D call. V was clipped by 1 base and J by 8 bases, with 6 bases between them. This CDR3 contains 13 residues. CDR1 is LGHNA and CDR2 is YSLEER in the germline V gene.

This clonotype was found many times. This chain connects TRBV7-3 to TRBJ2-2, with a weak D call TRBD2 (5 bases). The V gene's germline CDR1 is SGHTA and CDR2 FQGTGA. The CDR3 sequence is 17 residues long. Trimming took off 2 bases at V and 1 base at J, with 14 bases between the two ends. The CDR3 nucleotides are TGTGCCAGCAGCTTATTCGGCGCGGGCGTGAACACCGGGGAGCTGTTTTTT. It translates to CASSLFGAGVNTGELFF.

The chain carries TRBV2 and TRBJ2-7, with TRBD1 as a possible D gene (6 bases). CDR3 length equals 15 residues. Germline CDR1 reads SNHLY; CDR2 reads FYNNEI. The V and J ends lost 6 bases and 2 bases respectively, with 17 bases between them. The CDR3 DNA reads as TGTGCCAGCAGCCGAGAACAGGGAAGGACCTACGAGCAGTACTTC. It is translated as CASSREQGRTYEQYF.

This clonotype was seen a few times. The J gene is TRBJ1-1, the V gene TRBV29-1, with D tentatively TRBD1 (6 bases). Germline loops: CDR1 SQVTM, CDR2 ANQGSEA. The CDR3 spans 14 residues. V lost 7 bases and J lost 0, with 15 bases in between. The chain's CDR3 is CSGSRGGLNTEAFF. For the CDR3, the DNA is TGCAGCGGGTCACGAGGGGGGTTGAACACTGAAGCTTTCTTT.

The chain is built from TRBV21-1 and TRBJ2-7. TRBV21-1 is designated a pseudogene. The CDR3 has 13 amino acids. The CDR3 nucleotides read TGTGCCAGCAGCAAACTCAGGTCCTACGAGCAGTACTTC. It encodes CASSKLRSYEQYF.

The chain combines TRBV27 with TRBJ1-2; D is perhaps TRBD1 (6 bases). The V gene's germline CDR1 is MNHEY and CDR2 SMNVEV (reference sequence). V was clipped by 2 bases and J by 3 bases, with 13 bases between them. The CDR3 covers 15 residues. This CDR3 is CASSLQGMGDYGYTF. In nucleotides, the CDR3 is TGTGCCAGCAGTTTACAGGGGATGGGAGACTATGGCTACACCTTC.

The rearrangement uses TRBV7-9 and TRBJ2-3; D unclear. V lost 5 bases to trimming and J lost 0 bases, with 12 bases between them. Germline-derived CDR1 and CDR2 are SEHNR and FQNEAQ (reference sequence). CDR3 length: 15 amino acids. The CDR3 protein is CASSLYGISTDTQYF. CDR3 bases: TGTGCCAGCAGCCTTTACGGAATAAGCACAGATACGCAGTATTTT. Together with reference TRBV7-9 and TRBJ2-3, the CDR3 gives the full variable domain: DTGVSQNPRHKITKRGQNVTFRCDPISEHNRLYWYRQTLGQGPEFLTYFQNEAQLEKSRLLSDRFSAERPKGSFSTLEIQRTEQGDSAMYLCASSLYGISTDTQYFGPGTRLTVL.

The chain carries TRBV4-1 and TRBJ2-7; maybe TRBD2 (6 bases). V lost 2 bases to trimming and J lost 7 bases, with 24 bases between them. The V gene's germline CDR1 is MGHRA and CDR2 YSYEKL. The CDR3 spans 17 residues. The CDR3 protein is CASSQRSRDSPYNEQYF. CDR3 nucleotides: TGCGCCAGCAGCCAAAGGTCCCGGGACTCACCCTACAATGAGCAGTACTTC.

In this sample, this clonotype turned up a few times. The chain combines TRBV2 with TRBJ2-7; TRBD1 matches 8 bases. The DNA end favors TRBJ2-5, so the J call may be wrong. The length of the CDR3 is 14 residues. CDR1 is SNHLY and CDR2 is FYNNEI in the germline V gene. The CDR3 region is CASLPDRGQETQYF. The CDR3 DNA reads as TGTGCCAGCTTACCTGACAGGGGACAGGAGACCCAGTACTTC.

The chain has TRBV4-2 and TRBJ2-1, with a weak D call TRBD2 (6 bases). The DNA matches TRBJ2-7 better at its end, which makes the J call doubtful. The germline V gene has CDR1 LGHNA and CDR2 YNFKEQ. The CDR3 totals 17 residues. CDR3 sequence: CASSQVAGPSSYNEQYF. The CDR3 nucleotides are TGTGCCAGCAGCCAAGTTGCGGGGCCGAGCTCCTACAATGAGCAGTACTTC.

This clonotype came up many times. DNA of the CDR3: TGTGCCATCACGGATGGGACACCTGATGGCTACACCTTC. As protein: CAITDGTPDGYTF. This chain links TRBV10-3 with TRBJ1-2, with D possibly being TRBD1 (6 bases). Germline values: CDR1 ENHRY, CDR2 SYGVKD. The CDR3 is made up of 13 amino acids. V lost 7 bases and J lost 6, with 15 bases in between.

This clonotype was counted only a few times. The chain employs TRBV6-5 and TRBJ2-7, with D possibly TRBD1 on 5 matching bases. The CDR3 spans 13 residues. Germline-derived CDR1 and CDR2 are MNHEY and SVGAGI. Trimming removed 6 bases at V and 1 base at J, with 10 bases between. CDR3: CASRRQPSYEQYF. The CDR3 DNA follows: TGTGCCAGCAGAAGACAGCCATCCTACGAGCAGTACTTC.

This clonotype showed up just a few times. The chain uses TRBV20-1 and TRBJ2-1; possibly TRBD1 for D (6 bases). The DNA matches TRBJ2-7 better at its end, which makes the J call doubtful. The CDR3 length is 17 residues. Per the germline V gene, CDR1 is DFQATT and CDR2 is SNEGSKA (reference sequence). CDR3 in DNA: TGCAGTGCTAGCCTCACAGGGCGCCCTTACTCCTACAATGAGCAGTACTTC. It specifies CSASLTGRPYSYNEQYF.